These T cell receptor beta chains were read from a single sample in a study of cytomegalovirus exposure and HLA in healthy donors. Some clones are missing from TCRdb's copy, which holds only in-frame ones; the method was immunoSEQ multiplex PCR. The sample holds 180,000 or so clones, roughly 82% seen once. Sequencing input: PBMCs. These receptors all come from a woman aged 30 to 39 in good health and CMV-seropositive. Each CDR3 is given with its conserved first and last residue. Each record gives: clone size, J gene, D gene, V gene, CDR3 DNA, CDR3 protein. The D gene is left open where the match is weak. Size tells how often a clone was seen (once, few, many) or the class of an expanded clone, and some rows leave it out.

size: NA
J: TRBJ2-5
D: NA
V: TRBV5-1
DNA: TGCGCCAGCAGCTTGGACCCAAATCGGGAGGAGACCCAGTACTTC
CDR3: CASSLDPNREETQYF

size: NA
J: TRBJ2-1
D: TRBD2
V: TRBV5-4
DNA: TGTGCCAGCAGCTTGGCTACTAGCGGGAGGATCGGTGAGCAGTTCTTC
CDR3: CASSLATSGRIGEQFF

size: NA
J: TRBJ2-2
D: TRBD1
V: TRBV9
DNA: TGTGCCAGCAGCACCCAACAGGGGTATGAGGGCACCGGGGAGCTGTTTTTT
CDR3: CASSTQQGYEGTGELFF

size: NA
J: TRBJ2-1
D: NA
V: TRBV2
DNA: TGTGCCAGTATCTCGGACGCCTCGGGGGAGCAGTTCTTC
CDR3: CASISDASGEQFF

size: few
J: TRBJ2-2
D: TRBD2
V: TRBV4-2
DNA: TGTGCCAGCAGCCCCCGGATAGCGGGAGAAGGGGGCGGGGAGCTGTTTTTT
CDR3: CASSPRIAGEGGGELFF

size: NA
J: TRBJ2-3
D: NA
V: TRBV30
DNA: TGTGCCTGGATGCTAGCAGCTAGCACAGATACGCAGTATTTT
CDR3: CAWMLAASTDTQYF

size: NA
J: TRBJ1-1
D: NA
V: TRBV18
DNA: TGTGCCAGCTCACTTCGACAGGCGAGAGACACTGAAGCTTTCTTT
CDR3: CASSLRQARDTEAFF

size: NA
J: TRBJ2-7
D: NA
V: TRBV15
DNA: TGTGCCACCAGCAGAGATCGGTACTCGAACTACGAGCAGTACTTC
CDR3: CATSRDRYSNYEQYF

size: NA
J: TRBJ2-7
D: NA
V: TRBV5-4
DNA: TGTGCCAGCAGCAAAGGGACTCCGGGGTCTTCCTACGAGCAGTACTTC
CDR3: CASSKGTPGSSYEQYF

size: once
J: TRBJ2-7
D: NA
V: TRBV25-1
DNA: TGTGCCAGCACCGGGTATTCCTACGAGCAGTACTTC
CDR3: CASTGYSYEQYF

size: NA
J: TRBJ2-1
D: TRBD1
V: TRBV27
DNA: TGTGCCAGCAGTCTACACCGACAGGGCTCCTACAATGAGCAGTTCTTC
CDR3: CASSLHRQGSYNEQFF

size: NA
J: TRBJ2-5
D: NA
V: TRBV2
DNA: TGTGCCAGCAGTGAATGGGGGGTCCAGTACTTC
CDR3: CASSEWGVQYF

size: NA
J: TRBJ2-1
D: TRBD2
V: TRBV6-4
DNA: TGTGCCAGCAGTGACTCTCCTAGCGGGGAGCAGTTCTTC
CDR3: CASSDSPSGEQFF

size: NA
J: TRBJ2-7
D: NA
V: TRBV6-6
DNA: TGTGCCAGCAGTGGGGGCAGGAGCTCCTACGAGCAGTACTTC
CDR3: CASSGGRSSYEQYF